Below, 4 T cell receptor beta chains from the same sample are listed, as sequenced in a study of CD8 T cells in Susac syndrome. An amount of RNA that ranged from roughly 0.45 to 1 ug was reverse transcribed with random hexamers. TCRdb re-called the immunoSEQ multiplex PCR reads with MiXCR, one entry per CDR3 protein. Of under 200,000 distinct CDR3 sequences detected, approximately 95% appear once; the ten largest clones hold about 0.17%. Material for sequencing was CD8+ T cells from PBMCs. These receptor sequences come from a human donor with Susac syndrome.

J is TRBJ2-7 and V is TRBV20-1; maybe TRBD1 (5 bases). Germline-derived CDR1 and CDR2 are DFQATT and SNEGSKA (reference sequence). This CDR3 comprises 14 residues. Trimming took off 3 bases at V and 8 bases at J, with 20 bases between the two ends. CDR3 DNA: TGCAGTGCTAGTTCGCAGGGTATTGGGAAAAAGCAGTACTTC. Translation: CSASSQGIGKKQYF.

This clonotype was detected only a few times. V is TRBV6-6 and J is TRBJ2-7; D is perhaps TRBD2 (6 bases). The CDR3 spans 14 residues. Per the germline V gene, CDR1 is MNHNY and CDR2 is SVGAGI (reference sequence). V was pared by 6 bases and J by 3 bases, with 15 bases between. For the CDR3, the DNA is TGTGCCAGCAGATCATCGGGACTTATCTACGAGCAGTACTTC. Amino acids: CASRSSGLIYEQYF.

The gene calls are TRBV27 and TRBJ1-1; no clear D gene. V gave up 5 bases and J gave up 5 bases, with 12 bases separating them. Germline V gene data show CDR1 as MNHEY and CDR2 as SMNVEV (reference sequence). The CDR3 sequence is 13 residues long. As DNA, the CDR3 is TGTGCCAGCAGTGAGACGAGTTCTACTGAAGCTTTCTTT. Translating it yields CASSETSSTEAFF.

CDR3 amino acids: CASSLGRGERETQYF. The CDR3, as DNA: TGTGCCAGCAGCTTGGGGCGGGGGGAGAGAGAGACCCAGTACTTC. The chain couples TRBV5-4 to TRBJ2-5, with 8 bases identical to TRBD2. CDR1 SGHNT and CDR2 YYREEE come from the germline V gene (reference sequence). Trimming took 0 bases from V and 4 from J; bases not matched to a gene: 5. The CDR3 loop spans 15 amino acids.